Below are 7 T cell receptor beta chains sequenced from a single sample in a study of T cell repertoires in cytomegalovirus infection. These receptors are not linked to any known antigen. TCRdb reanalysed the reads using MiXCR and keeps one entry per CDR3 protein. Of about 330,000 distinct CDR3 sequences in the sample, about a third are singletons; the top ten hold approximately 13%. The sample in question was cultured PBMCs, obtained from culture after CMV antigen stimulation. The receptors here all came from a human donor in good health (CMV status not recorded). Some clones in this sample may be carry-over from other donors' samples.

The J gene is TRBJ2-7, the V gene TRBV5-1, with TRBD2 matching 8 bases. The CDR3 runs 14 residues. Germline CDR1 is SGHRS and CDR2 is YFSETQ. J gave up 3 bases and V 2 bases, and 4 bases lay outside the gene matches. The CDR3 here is CASSFSGTSYEQYF. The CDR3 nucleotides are TGCGCCAGCAGCTTTTCCGGGACTAGCTACGAGCAGTACTTC.

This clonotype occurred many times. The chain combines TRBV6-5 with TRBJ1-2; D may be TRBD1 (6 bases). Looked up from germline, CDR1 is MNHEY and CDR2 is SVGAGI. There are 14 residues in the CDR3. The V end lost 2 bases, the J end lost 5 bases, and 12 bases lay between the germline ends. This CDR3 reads CASSYRPGAYGYTF. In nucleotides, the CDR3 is TGTGCCAGCAGTTACCGGCCAGGGGCGTATGGCTACACCTTC.

CDR3 sequence reads: CASSHPGTEYEQYF. As DNA, the CDR3 is TGTGCCAGCAGCCACCCCGGGACAGAGTACGAGCAGTACTTC. The chain recombines TRBV7-3 with TRBJ2-7; 7 nucleotides agree with TRBD1. Germline lookup yields CDR1 SGHTA and CDR2 FQGTGA. V lost 5 bases to trimming and J lost 4 bases; unmatched junction nucleotides: 8. CDR3 length equals 14 residues.

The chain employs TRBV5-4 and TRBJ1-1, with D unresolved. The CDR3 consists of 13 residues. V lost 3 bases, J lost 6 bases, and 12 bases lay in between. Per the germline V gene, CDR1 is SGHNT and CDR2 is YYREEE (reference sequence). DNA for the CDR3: TGTGCCAGCAGCTCCATGTTTGACGCTGAAGCTTTCTTT. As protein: CASSSMFDAEAFF.

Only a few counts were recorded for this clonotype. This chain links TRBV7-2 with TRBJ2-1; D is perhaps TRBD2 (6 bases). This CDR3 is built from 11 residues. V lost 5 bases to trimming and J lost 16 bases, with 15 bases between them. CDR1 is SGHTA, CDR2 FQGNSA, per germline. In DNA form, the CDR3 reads TGTGCCAGCAGCCCACAGAGGGGACTTTTCTTC. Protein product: CASSPQRGLFF. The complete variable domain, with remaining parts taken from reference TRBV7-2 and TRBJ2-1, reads GAGVSQSPSNKVTEKGKDVELRCDPISGHTALYWYRQSLGQGLEFLIYFQGNSAPDKSGLPSDRFSAERTGGSVSTLTIQRTQQEDSAVYLCASSPQRGLFFGPGTRLTVL.

CDR3 nucleotides: TGTGCCAGCAGCTTCGGCGGGGCCTACAATGAGCAGTTCTTC. The encoded protein is CASSFGGAYNEQFF. The gene calls are TRBV7-2 and TRBJ2-1; D is possibly TRBD2 (6 bases). V gave up 3 bases and J gave up 2 bases, with 8 bases separating them. The CDR3 covers 14 residues. CDR1 SGHTA and CDR2 FQGNSA come from the germline V gene.

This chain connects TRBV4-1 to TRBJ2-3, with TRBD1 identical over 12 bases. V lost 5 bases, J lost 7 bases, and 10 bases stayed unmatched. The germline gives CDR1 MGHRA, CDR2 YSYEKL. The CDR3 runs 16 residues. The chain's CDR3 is CASSLHRDRGHYTQYF. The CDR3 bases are TGCGCCAGCAGCTTACACCGGGACAGGGGGCACTATACGCAGTATTTT.